This T cell receptor (beta chain) was captured by sequencing in a study of blood T cell repertoires in COVID-19. Profiling relied on immunoSEQ multiplex PCR, and the TCRdb table lists in-frame clones only, not all of them. The sample holds some 300,000 clones, roughly 88% seen once. This CDR3 spans 12 amino acids. Germline V CDR1 and CDR2: SGDLS, YYNGEE. The trim removed 4 bases at V and 4 bases at J, leaving 1 base unmatched. Participant ages covered roughly 18 to 89 years across 24 US areas. Self-reported history from a screening survey and questionnaire set each donor's cohort. The chain employs TRBV9 and TRBJ2-5; 7 bases line up with TRBD2. The sequence derives from a woman aged 25 to 45 who had recovered from COVID-19. Material for sequencing was PBMCs or T cells enriched from blood (not recorded which). This CDR3 is CASSPGGETQYF. The CDR3 DNA sequence: TGTGCCAGCAGCCCGGGGGGAGAGACCCAGTACTTC. Drawing the rest from reference TRBV9 and TRBJ2-5, the complete variable domain is DSGVTQTPKHLITATGQRVTLRCSPRSGDLSVYWYQQSLDQGLQFLIQYYNGEERAKGNILERFSAQQFPDLHSELNLSSLELGDSALYFCASSPGGETQYFGPGTRLLVL.